The present TCR beta chain was sequenced within a study of cytomegalovirus exposure and HLA in healthy donors. Whole-study findings and limits: In the analysis, some V segments, TRBV6-2 and TRBV6-3 included, were excluded as indistinguishable. Donor immune exposure was known only as CMV serostatus.

Primers: 60 Vbeta forward and 13 Jbeta reverse. Produced via immunoSEQ multiplex PCR; TCRdb's table is partial and in-frame only. The sample lists over 120,000 clones, 60% to 75% occurring once. V shed 2 bases, J shed 12 bases, and the junction held 9 bases outside the gene matches. The CDR3 spans 12 residues. Germline CDR1 GTSNPN, CDR2 SVGIG (reference sequence). Regarding this clone: The target antigen is unknown.

The source material was PBMCs. The genes are TRBV30 and TRBJ2-7, with TRBD1 matching over 8 bases. The receptor was isolated from a man aged 25 to 45 in good health and CMV-seronegative. CDR3: CAWSLGRGLGYF. In nucleotides, the CDR3 is TGTGCCTGGAGTCTCGGCAGGGGGCTAGGGTACTTC.